Shown below are 26 T cell receptor beta chains from a single sample sequenced in a study of shared clonotypes between healthy human individuals. Only CD45RO-negative cells positively selected for CCR7 counted as naive CD8 cells, so terminally differentiated effector memory CD45RA+ cells were excluded. Assay: immunoSEQ multiplex PCR; the TCRdb copy retains only in-frame clones and omits some. The table includes some 2 million clones, 85% to 95% detected once. The sample consisted of naive CD8+ T cells sorted from blood. Receptors originate from a man aged 18 to 30 in good health.

The rearrangement links TRBV7-9 to TRBJ2-1, with D tentatively TRBD1 or TRBD2 (5 bases each). V was trimmed by 8 bases and J by 6 bases, leaving 14 bases between them. The germline V gene has CDR1 SEHNR and CDR2 FQNEAQ (reference sequence). The CDR3 runs 13 residues. CDR3 residues: CASEGWDGNEQFF. Written as DNA, the CDR3 is TGTGCCAGCGAGGGGTGGGACGGCAATGAGCAGTTCTTC.

The table lists this clone with a count of one. The V gene is TRBV6-5, the J gene TRBJ1-1; tentative D call: TRBD1 (6 bases). V shed 0 bases and J shed 1 base, with 12 bases lying between them. Per the germline V gene, CDR1 is MNHEY and CDR2 is SVGAGI. The CDR3 runs 16 residues. CDR3 protein: CASSYSTGFPNTEAFF. CDR3 nucleotides: TGTGCCAGCAGTTACTCTACAGGGTTCCCGAACACTGAAGCTTTCTTT.

The rearrangement joins TRBV7-9 to TRBJ2-2, with D perhaps TRBD1 (5 bases). Trimming removed 5 bases from V and 0 bases from J, with 13 bases in between. Per the germline V gene, CDR1 is SEHNR and CDR2 is FQNEAQ (reference sequence). This CDR3 has 16 residues. The CDR3: CASSPLWGANTGELFF. The DNA of the CDR3 is TGTGCCAGCAGCCCACTTTGGGGCGCGAACACCGGGGAGCTGTTTTTT.

V gene TRBV21-1 combines with J gene TRBJ1-6; no DNA check was done on the table's D call, TRBD1. TRBV21-1 counts as a pseudogene. This CDR3 spans 16 amino acids. The CDR3 region has the DNA TGTGCCAGCACCTACAGGGAACGGGGCTATAATTCACCCCTCCACTTT. It is translated as CASTYRERGYNSPLHF.

This clone was recorded only once. The V call is TRBV27, the J call TRBJ1-1; D unresolved. CDR3 length: 12 residues. Germline assignment: CDR1 MNHEY and CDR2 SMNVEV (reference sequence). V lost 2 bases and J 10 bases, leaving 11 bases between the germline ends. CDR3 nucleotides: TGTGCCAGCAGTTTACTTCGGGGTGTAGCTTTCTTT. Translation gives CASSLLRGVAFF.

As to this clone: This sample includes further DNA sequences coding for the same CDR3. The J gene is TRBJ1-1, the V gene TRBV2; D remains unclear. CDR3 length: 13 amino acids. Between the trimmed V and J ends, which lost 3 bases and 1 base, there was a span of 6 bases. Germline V gives CDR1 SNHLY, CDR2 FYNNEI. The CDR3, as DNA: TGTGCCAGCAGTGAGGAGGGGAACACTGAAGCTTTCTTT. Its translation: CASSEEGNTEAFF.

To note about this clone: The same CDR3 also results from other DNA sequences found in this sample. The V gene is TRBV30, the J gene TRBJ2-1; no reliable D call. V was pared by 3 bases and J by 7 bases, with 4 bases between. Germline loops: CDR1 GTSNPN, CDR2 SVGIG (reference sequence). CDR3 size: 10 residues. CDR3 sequence: CAWSVNEQFF. For the CDR3, the DNA is TGTGCCTGGAGCGTTAATGAGCAGTTCTTC.

The rearrangement joins TRBV9 to TRBJ2-7; 10 nucleotides line up with TRBD2. Germline CDR1 is SGDLS and CDR2 is YYNGEE. The CDR3 contains 15 residues. After removal of 4 bases from V and 3 bases from J, the junction contained 7 bases not matched to a gene. CDR3: CASSSSGTSVYEQYF. Here the CDR3 DNA reads TGTGCCAGCAGCTCGTCCGGGACTAGCGTCTACGAGCAGTACTTC.

In the case of this clone: Other DNA sequences in the same sample also yield this CDR3. The chain couples TRBV5-6 to TRBJ2-7; D is uncertain. From germline, CDR1 is SGHDT and CDR2 YYEEEE. V gave up 3 bases and J gave up 6 bases, with 10 bases separating them. The CDR3 length is 12 residues. This chain's CDR3 is CASSSTVGEQYF. Here the CDR3 DNA reads TGTGCCAGCAGCTCTACAGTCGGCGAGCAGTACTTC.

V usage is TRBV19 and J usage is TRBJ1-2; TRBD1 agrees at 8 bases. CDR3 length: 16 residues. After removal of 5 bases from V and 3 bases from J, the junction contained 11 bases not matched to a gene. Germline CDR1 is LNHDA and CDR2 is SQIVND (reference sequence). Here the CDR3 DNA reads TGTGCCAGTAGTCTGGACAGGGAAGGGGAAGACTATGGCTACACCTTC. This gives the protein CASSLDREGEDYGYTF.

The rearrangement links TRBV5-1 to TRBJ1-1; TRBD1 agrees at 7 bases. The CDR3 covers 16 residues. Trimming cost V 0 bases and J 6 bases; bases outside gene matches: 11. CDR1 and CDR2 from the germline V gene are SGHRS and YFSETQ. CDR3 residues: CASSLGLTGVVAEAFF. The CDR3 DNA is TGCGCCAGCAGCTTGGGGCTAACAGGGGTAGTAGCTGAAGCTTTCTTT.

Comments on this clone: Other DNA sequences of this sample code for an identical CDR3. The chain combines TRBV2 with TRBJ2-3, with 10 bases that match TRBD2. Trimming removed 3 bases from V and 0 bases from J; junction bases left unmatched: 0. The germline V gene has CDR1 SNHLY and CDR2 FYNNEI. CDR3 size: 15 residues. Here the CDR3 reads CASSETSGSTDTQYF. CDR3 nucleotides: TGTGCCAGCAGTGAGACTAGCGGGAGCACAGATACGCAGTATTTT.

The rearrangement joins TRBV7-6 to TRBJ2-7; D might be TRBD1 (6 bases). CDR1 and CDR2 from the germline V gene are SGHVS and FNYEAQ. The CDR3 sequence is 15 residues long. The germline V and J ends were trimmed by 1 base and 3 bases, with 13 bases remaining between them. The CDR3 loop reads CASSLGGLGHYEQYF. The CDR3, as DNA: TGTGCCAGCAGCTTAGGGGGGCTGGGGCACTACGAGCAGTACTTC.

The rearrangement joins TRBV5-8 to TRBJ2-6, with TRBD2 as a possible D gene (5 bases). CDR1 SGHTS and CDR2 YDEGEE come from the germline V gene. The CDR3 runs to 15 residues. With 5 bases removed from V and 7 bases from J, the gap between germline ends came to 16 bases. CDR3 in DNA: TGTGCCAGCAGTTTCATAAACGGGGAAGCCAACGTCCTGACTTTC. Translation: CASSFINGEANVLTF.

A word on this clone: The sample carries other DNA sequences with the same CDR3. J is TRBJ2-3 and V is TRBV5-1; no reliable D call. Trimming stripped 4 bases from V and 1 base from J, with 7 bases between. This CDR3 has 13 residues. Germline V gene data show CDR1 as SGHRS and CDR2 as YFSETQ. The CDR3, as DNA: TGCGCCAGCAGCGCGACTGGCACAGATACGCAGTATTTT. It is translated as CASSATGTDTQYF.

The CDR3: CASSLNGLGNIQYF. DNA of the CDR3: TGTGCCAGCAGTTTAAACGGGTTGGGAAACATTCAGTACTTC. The rearrangement links TRBV6-5 to TRBJ2-4; D remains ambiguous. The germline CDR1 and CDR2 sequences are MNHEY and SVGAGI. CDR3 size: 14 residues. The ends were cut back, 4 bases at V and 6 bases at J, with 13 bases in the middle.

V and J are TRBV11-2 and TRBJ2-7, with D perhaps given as TRBD1 or TRBD2 (6 bases each). Germline lookup yields CDR1 SGHAT and CDR2 FQNNGV. Deletions cut 1 base from V and 4 bases from J, with 14 bases between. CDR3 length: 15 amino acids. The chain's CDR3 is CASSLASGGEYEQYF. In nucleotides, the CDR3 is TGTGCCAGCAGCTTAGCTTCCGGGGGCGAGTACGAGCAGTACTTC.

The V call is TRBV5-4, the J call TRBJ2-7; TRBD1 agrees at 7 bases. The CDR3 spans 14 residues. The V segment lost 3 bases and the J segment 3 bases; nucleotides outside the gene matches: 6. Germline lookup yields CDR1 SGHNT and CDR2 YYREEE (reference sequence). Written as DNA, the CDR3 is TGTGCCAGCAGCTCGGGGACAGCGAGCTACGAGCAGTACTTC. The encoded protein is CASSSGTASYEQYF.

The V call is TRBV11-2, the J call TRBJ1-1; D gene uncertain. The CDR3 length is 13 residues. Germline V gene sequence: CDR1 SGHAT, CDR2 FQNNGV. Trimming left V 1 base short and J 4 bases short, with 7 bases between. The CDR3 region has the DNA TGTGCCAGCAGCTTAGGGCCGGTCACTGAAGCTTTCTTT. It is translated as CASSLGPVTEAFF.

The chain combines TRBV4-2 with TRBJ2-2; TRBD2 is a possible D gene (5 bases). The CDR3 is 14 residues long. Trimming pared 6 bases from V and 9 bases from J, leaving 17 bases between. The germline gives CDR1 LGHNA, CDR2 YNFKEQ. The CDR3 nucleotides are TGTGCCAGCAGACCCGGGGTGTTAAGGAGGGAGCTGTTTTTT. This encodes CASRPGVLRRELFF.

This clone was counted only a few times. The genes are TRBV2 and TRBJ1-3, with D possibly being TRBD1 (5 bases). The germline V gene encodes CDR1 SNHLY and CDR2 FYNNEI. V dropped 6 bases and J dropped 2 bases, with 11 bases sitting between them. The CDR3 is made up of 14 amino acids. The CDR3 loop reads CASSRQPAGNTIYF. The CDR3 coding sequence is TGTGCCAGCAGCAGACAGCCCGCTGGAAACACCATATATTTT. Supplemented by reference TRBV2 and TRBJ1-3, the full variable domain reads EPEVTQTPSHQVTQMGQEVILRCVPISNHLYFYWYRQILGQKVEFLVSFYNNEISEKSEIFDDQFSVERPDGSNFTLKIRSTKLEDSAMYFCASSRQPAGNTIYFGEGSWLTVV.

Comment on this clone: The junction does not match germline at one end; this may be a read error. The chain uses TRBV7-7 and TRBJ2-5, with D unresolved. Looked up from germline, CDR1 is SSHAT and CDR2 is FNYEAQ (reference sequence). The CDR3 has 15 residues. CDR3 region: CASSLYPLGKETQYF. The CDR3 region has the DNA TGTGCTAGCAGCCTGTACCCCCTCGGCAAAGAGACCCAGTACTTC.

The chain has TRBV6-5 and TRBJ1-6; D not resolved. V lost 1 base to trimming and J lost 2 bases, with 6 bases between them. Germline-derived CDR1 and CDR2 are MNHEY and SVGAGI. CDR3 length: 15 residues. This CDR3 is CASSYLPAYNSPLHF. DNA of the CDR3: TGTGCCAGCAGTTACTTACCAGCCTATAATTCACCCCTCCACTTT.

The chain's CDR3 is CASSLVLGTSGGPRGDTQYF. In DNA, the CDR3 is TGTGCCAGCAGCTTAGTTCTCGGGACTAGCGGGGGGCCGAGGGGTGATACGCAGTATTTT. The V gene is TRBV7-6, the J gene TRBJ2-3, with TRBD2 matching 15 bases. The CDR3 has 20 amino acids. Germline lookup yields CDR1 SGHVS and CDR2 FNYEAQ. With 1 base clipped from V and 6 bases from J, the junction kept 14 bases outside the gene matches.

V usage is TRBV7-9 and J usage is TRBJ2-1; TRBD2 might be the D (6 bases). Per the germline V gene, CDR1 is SEHNR and CDR2 is FQNEAQ (reference sequence). V was cut by 5 bases and J by 4 bases, with 18 bases left in between. The CDR3 is 16 amino acids. In DNA form, the CDR3 reads TGTGCCAGCAGCCCCCCTGGAGGGAGGATTTACAATGAGCAGTTCTTC. It translates to CASSPPGGRIYNEQFF.

This chain joins TRBV10-3 and TRBJ1-3, with 7 bases fitting TRBD1. The CDR3 extends over 15 amino acids. Germline trimming cut 6 bases from V and 3 bases from J; bases unmatched to any gene: 8. The germline V gene has CDR1 ENHRY and CDR2 SYGVKD. Here the CDR3 reads CAIREGTANGNTIYF. The CDR3 nucleotides read TGTGCCATCAGAGAAGGGACAGCAAATGGAAACACCATATATTTT.